This TCR beta chain comes out of a study of blood T cell repertoires in COVID-19. This CDR3 is 16 amino acids long. The V end lost 0 bases, the J end lost 7 bases, and 14 bases lay between the germline ends. Germline V CDR1 and CDR2: SGHNT, YYREEE (reference sequence). Those enrolled, adults aged roughly 18 to 100 years, came from fewer than 25 US areas. The data were produced by immunoSEQ multiplex PCR, yet TCRdb's version contains in-frame clones alone and is incomplete. This table has some 200,000 clones, roughly 90% appearing once. This sequence joins TRBV5-4 and TRBJ1-6; perhaps TRBD1 as D (6 bases). The sequencing sample was made of PBMCs or T cells enriched from blood (not recorded which). This receptor was identified in a woman younger than 30 who had recovered from COVID-19. CDR3 sequence (DNA): TGTGCCAGCAGCTTGGGAAGTACGGGGACAAATTCACCCCTCCACTTT. It codes for CASSLGSTGTNSPLHF.